This record concerns one T cell receptor beta chain sequence. As yet, its antigen is unknown. The assay was run at survey level. The table came from immunoSEQ multiplex PCR; TCRdb's copy has only in-frame clones and leaves some out. Among 30,000 or so clones, approximately 85% were seen once, and the ten largest hold under 15%. This entry belongs to a study of multiple sclerosis patients with progressive multifocal leukoencephalopathy. Study observations and caveats: Less diverse TRB repertoires were suggested in most PML patients.

Germline V CDR1 and CDR2: SNHLY, FYNNEI. CDR3 size: 15 residues. J lost 2 bases, V lost 4 bases, and 3 bases had no gene match. Time point denoted: time of PML onset. T3 refers to blood collected at the onset of PML. The V call is TRBV2, the J call TRBJ1-2; 11 nucleotides agree with TRBD1. The source is a woman aged 25 to 39 with progressive multifocal leukoencephalopathy. This specimen consisted of PBMCs, obtained from a patient treated with natalizumab. CDR3 DNA: TGTGCCAGCAGTGGGGGACAGGGGGAAAACTATGGCTACACCTTC. It yields the protein CASSGGQGENYGYTF.